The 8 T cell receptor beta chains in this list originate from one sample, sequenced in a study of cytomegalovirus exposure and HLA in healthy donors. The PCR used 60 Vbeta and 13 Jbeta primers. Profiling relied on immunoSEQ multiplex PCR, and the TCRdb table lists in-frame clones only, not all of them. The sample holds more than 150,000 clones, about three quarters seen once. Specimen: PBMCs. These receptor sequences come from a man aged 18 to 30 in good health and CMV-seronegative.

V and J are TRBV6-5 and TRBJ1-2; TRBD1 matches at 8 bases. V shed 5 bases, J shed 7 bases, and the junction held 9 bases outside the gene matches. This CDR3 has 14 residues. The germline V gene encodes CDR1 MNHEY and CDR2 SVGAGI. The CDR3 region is CASSPQGARFGYTF. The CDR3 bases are TGTGCCAGCAGTCCTCAGGGGGCGCGGTTTGGCTACACCTTC.

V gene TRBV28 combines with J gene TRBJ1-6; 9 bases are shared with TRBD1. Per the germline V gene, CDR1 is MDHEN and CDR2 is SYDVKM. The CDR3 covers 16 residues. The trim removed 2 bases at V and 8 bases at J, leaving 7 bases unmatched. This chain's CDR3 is CASSLPTGQGYSPLHF. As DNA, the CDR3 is TGTGCCAGCAGTTTACCTACGGGACAGGGTTATTCACCCCTCCACTTT.

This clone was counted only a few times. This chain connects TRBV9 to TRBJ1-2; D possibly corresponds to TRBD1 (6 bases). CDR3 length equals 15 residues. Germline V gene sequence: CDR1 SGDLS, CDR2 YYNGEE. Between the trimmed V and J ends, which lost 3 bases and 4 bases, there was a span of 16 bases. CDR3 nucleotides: TGTGCCAGCAGCGCAGGGGAGGGACCACTCTATGGCTACACCTTC. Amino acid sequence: CASSAGEGPLYGYTF.

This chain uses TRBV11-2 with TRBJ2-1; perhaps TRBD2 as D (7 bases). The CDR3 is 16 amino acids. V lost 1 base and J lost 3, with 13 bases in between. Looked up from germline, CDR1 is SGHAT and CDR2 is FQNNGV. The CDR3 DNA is TGTGCCAGCAGCTTAGTCGGGGGGCCTGTCTACAATGAGCAGTTCTTC. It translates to CASSLVGGPVYNEQFF.

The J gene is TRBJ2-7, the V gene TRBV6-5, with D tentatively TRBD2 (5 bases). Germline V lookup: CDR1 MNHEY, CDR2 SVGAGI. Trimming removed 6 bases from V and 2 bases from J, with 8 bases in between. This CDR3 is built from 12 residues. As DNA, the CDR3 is TGTGCCAGCAGCTCGGGGACCTACGAGCAGTACTTC. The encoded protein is CASSSGTYEQYF.

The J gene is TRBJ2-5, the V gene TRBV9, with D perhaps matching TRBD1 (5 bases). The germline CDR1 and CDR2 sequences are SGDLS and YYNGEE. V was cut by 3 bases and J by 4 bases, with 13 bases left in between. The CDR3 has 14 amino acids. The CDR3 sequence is CASSASQGAETQYF. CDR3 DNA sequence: TGTGCCAGCAGCGCGTCCCAGGGTGCAGAGACCCAGTACTTC.

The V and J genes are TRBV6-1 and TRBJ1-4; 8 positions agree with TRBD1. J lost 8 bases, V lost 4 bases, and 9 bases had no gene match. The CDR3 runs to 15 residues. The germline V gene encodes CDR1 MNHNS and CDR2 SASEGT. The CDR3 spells CASSGNRGRGEKLFF. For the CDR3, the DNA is TGTGCCAGCAGTGGGAACAGGGGGAGGGGGGAAAAACTGTTTTTT.

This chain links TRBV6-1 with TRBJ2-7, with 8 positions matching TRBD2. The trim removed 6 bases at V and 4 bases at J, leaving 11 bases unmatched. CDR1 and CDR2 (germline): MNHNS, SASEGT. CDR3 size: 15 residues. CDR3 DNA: TGTGCCAGCAGGACCCGGGGGGGTTGGGGGTACGAGCAGTACTTC. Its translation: CASRTRGGWGYEQYF.